This T cell receptor beta chain was recorded in a study of T cell responses to AZD1222 COVID-19 vaccine. Study information: Second-dose recipients at about 4 or about 12 weeks were treated as one pooled group.

Using immunoSEQ multiplex PCR, the repertoire was profiled, and TCRdb retains in-frame clones only, with some absent. Here the sample spans approximately 150,000 clones, 90% to 95% being singletons. Findings and limits, study-wide: No repertoire was sampled before or during the peak T cell response, only after it. Clonal diversity may have been underestimated, and the donors were mostly white British, with more females than males. At baseline, seropositivity was found in only a handful of AZD1222 recipients.

To note about this clone: The target antigen is unknown.

The source is an adult in good health. The sequencing here drew on peripheral blood, taken on day 0 of AZD1222 vaccination.

The CDR3 DNA is TGTGCCAGCAGACAAGGACCGAGAGTGAACACTGAAGCTTTCTTT. Translated, it gives CASRQGPRVNTEAFF. The chain is built from TRBV6-5 and TRBJ1-1; D unclear. Germline values: CDR1 MNHEY, CDR2 SVGAGI. CDR3 length equals 15 residues. Trimming took 6 bases from V and 0 from J, leaving 14 bases between them.